These T cell receptor beta chains were read from a single sample in a study of response to subunit inactivated influenza vaccine. TCRdb ran MiXCR on the RT-PCR reads and lists one entry per CDR3 protein. The sample has some 480,000 distinct CDR3 sequences, approximately 9.9% seen once. The sample in question was PBMCs from blood, obtained more than 35 days after vaccination. The receptors derive from a man between 50 and 59 years old who received an inactivated influenza vaccine. Both conserved end residues are trimmed from each CDR3.

J gene: TRBJ2-3
V gene: TRBV20-1
CDR3 protein: SARRAQESTDTQY

J gene: TRBJ2-3
V gene: TRBV20-1
CDR3 protein: SASSLTSGSASTDTQY

J gene: TRBJ1-2
V gene: TRBV12-3/TRBV12-4
CDR3 protein: ASSPTGARGYGYT

J gene: TRBJ2-3
V gene: TRBV7-2
CDR3 protein: ASSLYIDTQY

J gene: TRBJ2-1
V gene: TRBV5-6
CDR3 protein: ASSLGASGGISGYNEQF

J gene: TRBJ2-7
V gene: TRBV12-3/TRBV12-4
CDR3 protein: ASSLAQGYYEWQY

J gene: TRBJ2-1
V gene: TRBV7-2
CDR3 protein: ASTRLAGDLGYNEQF

J gene: TRBJ1-1
V gene: TRBV5-1
CDR3 protein: ASSLAGGRTEAF

J gene: TRBJ2-7
V gene: TRBV20-1
CDR3 protein: NANHRDHEQY

J gene: TRBJ2-5
V gene: TRBV28
CDR3 protein: ASSTLAERKETQY